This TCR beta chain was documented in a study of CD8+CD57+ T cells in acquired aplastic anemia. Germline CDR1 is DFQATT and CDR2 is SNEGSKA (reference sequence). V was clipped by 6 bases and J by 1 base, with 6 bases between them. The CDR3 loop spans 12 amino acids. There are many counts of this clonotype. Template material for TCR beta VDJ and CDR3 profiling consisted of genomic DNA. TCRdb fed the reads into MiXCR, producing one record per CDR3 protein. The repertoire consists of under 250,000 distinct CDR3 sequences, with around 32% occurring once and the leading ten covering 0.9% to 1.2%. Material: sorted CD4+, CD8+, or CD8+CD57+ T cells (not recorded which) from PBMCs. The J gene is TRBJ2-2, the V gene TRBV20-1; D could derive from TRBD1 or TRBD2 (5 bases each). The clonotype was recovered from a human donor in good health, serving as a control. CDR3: CSAGRNTGELFF. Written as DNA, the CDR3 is TGCAGTGCGGGACGGAACACCGGGGAGCTGTTTTTT.